This entry lists 10 T cell receptor beta chains sequenced from one sample in a study of T-cell reconstitution after alpha-beta-depleted transplantation in children. Unique molecular identifiers were incorporated into the prepared TCRbeta library. Each CDR3 protein is one row after TCRdb ran MiXCR on the PCR reads. The table lists about 610,000 distinct CDR3 sequences, 10% to 13% of them singletons. The input for sequencing was PBMCs from the stem cell graft donor, taken from the stem cell graft. These receptors were collected from a human donor who donated a stem cell graft to a child with acute myeloid leukemia.

This clonotype was observed at least ten times. V is TRBV6-5 and J is TRBJ2-3, with TRBD1 matching over 8 bases. The CDR3 is made up of 16 amino acids. Germline values: CDR1 MNHEY, CDR2 SVGAGI. The V gene end was trimmed by 0 bases and the J gene end by 5 bases; junction bases not matched to a gene: 7. The CDR3 region is CASSYSPGGGEDTQYF. The CDR3 DNA reads TGTGCCAGCAGTTACTCTCCAGGGGGCGGGGAAGATACGCAGTATTTT.

This clonotype has only a few counts. CDR3 sequence: CASSTGQGRNTEAFF. In DNA, the CDR3 is TGTGCCAGCAGTACCGGACAGGGCAGGAACACTGAAGCTTTCTTT. The chain employs TRBV6-5 and TRBJ1-1; 8 bases match TRBD1. Germline V gene sequence: CDR1 MNHEY, CDR2 SVGAGI. This CDR3 contains 15 residues. V trimming: 5 bases; J trimming: 1 base; junction bases outside the gene matches: 6.

V is TRBV9 and J is TRBJ2-3; D remains unclear. CDR1 and CDR2 from the germline V gene are SGDLS and YYNGEE. CDR3 length: 13 amino acids. Between the trimmed V and J ends, which lost 2 bases and 4 bases, there was a span of 8 bases. CDR3 DNA: TGTGCCAGCAGCGTTCCCCCCTCAGATACGCAGTATTTT. Protein: CASSVPPSDTQYF.

The J gene is TRBJ2-1, the V gene TRBV12-3 or TRBV12-4; the D call may be TRBD1 or TRBD2 (5 bases each). Trimming pared 7 bases from V and 0 bases from J, leaving 10 bases between. The CDR3 is 14 amino acids. The CDR3 protein is CASIRGSSYNEQFF. In nucleotides, the CDR3 is TGTGCCAGCATCCGGGGCTCCTCCTACAATGAGCAGTTCTTC.

On this clonotype itself: A read error is likely, as this CDR3 ends without the conserved phenylalanine or tryptophan. This chain connects TRBV20-1 to TRBJ2-7; TRBD1 might be the D (5 bases). Germline V gene sequence: CDR1 DFQATT, CDR2 SNEGSKA (reference sequence). This CDR3 is built from 13 residues. V dropped 2 bases and J dropped 1 base, with 9 bases sitting between them. CDR3 bases: TGCAGTGCTAGATCCGACAGATCCTACGAGCAGTACTGC. It codes for CSARSDRSYEQYC.

This rearrangement joins TRBV6-1 to TRBJ1-1; perhaps TRBD1 as D (6 bases). Between the trimmed V and J ends, which lost 5 bases and 2 bases, there was a span of 18 bases. The CDR3 is 16 amino acids. CDR1 MNHNS and CDR2 SASEGT come from the germline V gene. The DNA for the CDR3 is TGTGCCAGCAGTCAAGGGTGGGGGGGCGTAAACACTGAAGCTTTCTTT. It yields the protein CASSQGWGGVNTEAFF.

In its sample, this clonotype was seen a few times. The chain combines TRBV20-1 with TRBJ2-7, with 11 bases lining up with TRBD2. The V segment lost 6 bases and the J segment 3 bases; nucleotides outside the gene matches: 10. Germline V gene data show CDR1 as DFQATT and CDR2 as SNEGSKA (reference sequence). The CDR3 runs to 15 residues. The CDR3 loop reads CSALIAGGTYYEQYF. The CDR3 DNA follows: TGCAGTGCCCTAATAGCGGGAGGGACTTACTACGAGCAGTACTTC.

The chain combines TRBV20-1 with TRBJ2-1; 9 bases map to TRBD1. Trimming took 5 bases from V and 9 from J; bases not matched to a gene: 11. The CDR3 runs to 14 residues. Germline values: CDR1 DFQATT, CDR2 SNEGSKA (reference sequence). This chain's CDR3 is CSARIQGASFEQFF. In DNA form, the CDR3 reads TGCAGTGCTCGGATACAGGGGGCCTCATTTGAGCAGTTCTTC.

This clonotype has only a few counts. A much larger clone differs by one base, so this may be a read error. CDR3 sequence reads: CASSLWTQETQYF. The CDR3 coding sequence is TGCGCCAGCAGCTTGTGGACCCAAGAGACCCAGTACTTC. The V call is TRBV5-1, the J call TRBJ2-5; D uncertain. Germline loops: CDR1 SGHRS, CDR2 YFSETQ. The CDR3 is 13 amino acids. The germline V and J ends were trimmed by 1 base and 1 base, with 5 bases remaining between them.

The CDR3 loop reads CASSGTQGFETQYF. CDR3 sequence (DNA): TGTGCCAGCAGTGGGACTCAGGGGTTTGAGACCCAGTACTTC. The chain couples TRBV28 to TRBJ2-5; D is perhaps TRBD1 or TRBD2 (6 bases each). V dropped 5 bases and J dropped 5 bases, with 15 bases sitting between them. The CDR3 is 14 amino acids. Germline V gene data show CDR1 as MDHEN and CDR2 as SYDVKM.